This TCR beta chain was recorded in a study of cytomegalovirus exposure and HLA in healthy donors. In the study overall: In a later analysis, the roughly 120 validation repertoires were reported to have used the same platform as the 600 to 700 first-cohort repertoires.

A remark on this clone: Its antigen is currently unknown.

V dropped 0 bases and J dropped 4 bases, with 10 bases sitting between them. From germline, CDR1 is MGHRA and CDR2 YSYEKL. CDR3 size: 14 residues. Assay: immunoSEQ multiplex PCR; the TCRdb copy retains only in-frame clones and omits some. The sample records about 120,000 clones, more than 75% being singletons. Study results and limitations: Through in vitro validation, three CMV-associated chains were shown to be specific for CMV antigens. Diagnosis of cytomegalovirus status made by the classifier reportedly showed high specificity and sensitivity.

The rearrangement joins TRBV4-1 to TRBJ2-7; D is ambiguous. Sequencing was carried out using PBMCs. The clonotype was recovered from a woman aged 30 to 39 in good health and CMV-seronegative. CDR3 loop: CASSQELASYEQYF. Written as DNA, the CDR3 is TGCGCCAGCAGCCAAGAGTTAGCCAGTTACGAGCAGTACTTC.